Given below is one TCR beta chain in context. The length of the CDR3 is 13 residues. Trimming removed 5 bases from V and 7 bases from J, with 12 bases in between. TCRdb keeps only in-frame clones here, not all; method: immunoSEQ multiplex PCR. The table has about 130,000 clones, 92% seen once. This specimen belongs to a study of control samples from healthy donors and cancer patients. The sequence was obtained from a woman aged 50 to 60 in good health. Material: blood. The gene calls are TRBV12-3 or TRBV12-4 and TRBJ1-5; a weak D match, TRBD1 (6 bases). CDR3 coding DNA: TGTGCCAGCAGTGACTCGACAGGACAGCCCCAGCATTTT. Encoded protein: CASSDSTGQPQHF.